The 28 T cell receptor beta chains presented below share a single source sample, sequenced in a study of T cell clonotyping in hematopoietic cell transplantation. This table comes from immunoSEQ multiplex PCR, and its TCRdb copy is limited to in-frame clones, with some not included. Of roughly 44,000 clones detected, approximately 95% appear once; the ten largest clones hold almost 0.95%. The material sequenced was peripheral blood mononuclear cells. These TCRs come from a young man in good health. Some clones in this sample may be carry-over from other donors' samples.

This sequence joins TRBV19 and TRBJ2-7, with D perhaps TRBD1 or TRBD2 (5 bases each). The germline CDR1 and CDR2 sequences are LNHDA and SQIVND (reference sequence). Deletions cut 2 bases from V and 6 bases from J, with 11 bases between. The CDR3 loop spans 13 amino acids. CDR3 nucleotide sequence: TGTGCCAGTAGTATAACTCAGGGACCCGAGCAGTACTTC. Its translation is CASSITQGPEQYF.

This clone was picked up one time. J is TRBJ2-7 and V is TRBV7-9; no clear D gene. V was trimmed by 3 bases and J by 0 bases, leaving 0 bases between them. The germline V gene encodes CDR1 SEHNR and CDR2 FQNEAQ (reference sequence). The CDR3 length is 11 residues. The chain's CDR3 is CASSFSYEQYF. DNA for the CDR3: TGTGCCAGCAGCTTCTCCTACGAGCAGTACTTC.

This chain's CDR3 is CASSLSPDHGYTF. The CDR3 region has the DNA TGTGCCAGCAGTTTATCGCCAGATCATGGCTACACCTTC. The V and J genes are TRBV27 and TRBJ1-2; D call uncertain. Per germline, CDR1 MNHEY and CDR2 SMNVEV (reference sequence). Trimming shortened V by 0 bases and J by 6 bases, and 8 bases separated the two germline ends. This CDR3 region has 13 residues.

The CDR3 DNA follows: TGCGCCAGCAGCTTACGGACAGGGGATAACTATGGCTACACCTTC. It is translated as CASSLRTGDNYGYTF. This rearrangement joins TRBV5-1 to TRBJ1-2; the match to TRBD1 covers 9 bases. Germline V gene sequence: CDR1 SGHRS, CDR2 YFSETQ. The CDR3 is 15 residues long. Trimming at V came to 2 bases and at J to 1 base, leaving 3 bases not matched to a gene.

The chain combines TRBV11-3 with TRBJ2-5; 12 positions agree with TRBD1. The germline gives CDR1 SGHNT, CDR2 YENEEA. After removal of 4 bases from V and 4 bases from J, the junction contained 4 bases not matched to a gene. The CDR3 loop spans 15 amino acids. As DNA, the CDR3 is TGTGCCAGCAGCTCGGGACAGGGGGCTGGAGAGACCCAGTACTTC. It specifies CASSSGQGAGETQYF.

The chain carries TRBV7-9 and TRBJ1-2, with TRBD1 as a possible D gene (6 bases). In germline, CDR1 is SEHNR, CDR2 FQNEAQ (reference sequence). The CDR3 totals 13 residues. V lost 5 bases, J lost 8 bases, and 15 bases lay in between. The CDR3 reads CASSRQELQGYTF. CDR3 coding DNA: TGTGCCAGCAGCAGACAGGAGCTCCAGGGCTACACCTTC.

J is TRBJ2-3 and V is TRBV12-5; the D gene is possibly TRBD2 (5 bases). V lost 5 bases to trimming and J lost 7 bases, with 16 bases between them. Per the germline V gene, CDR1 is LGHNT and CDR2 is FRNRAP. The length of the CDR3 is 14 residues. Here the CDR3 DNA reads TGTGCTAGTGGTCTGAGCGGTCCGAAGTATACGCAGTATTTT. Amino acid sequence: CASGLSGPKYTQYF.

The J gene is TRBJ1-2, the V gene TRBV7-2; 7 bases match TRBD1. V shed 5 bases, J shed 2 bases, and the junction held 2 bases outside the gene matches. Per germline, CDR1 SGHTA and CDR2 FQGNSA. This CDR3 contains 13 residues. CDR3: CASSPRGNYGYTF. The CDR3 DNA is TGTGCCAGCAGCCCCAGGGGGAACTATGGCTACACCTTC.

The V and J genes are TRBV12-5 and TRBJ2-7, with TRBD2 matching 12 bases. V lost 6 bases and J lost 4; bases outside the gene matches: 7. Germline V gene sequence: CDR1 LGHNT, CDR2 FRNRAP. The CDR3 has 15 amino acids. The CDR3 is CASGATGLAGYEQYF. The CDR3 DNA follows: TGTGCTAGTGGCGCTACCGGACTAGCGGGATACGAGCAGTACTTC.

V usage is TRBV5-6 and J usage is TRBJ2-5; no firm D call. Per germline, CDR1 SGHDT and CDR2 YYEEEE. The V end was cut by 0 bases, the J end by 1 base, with 7 bases between. The CDR3 covers 14 residues. The chain's CDR3 is CASSLEQFQETQYF. DNA for the CDR3: TGTGCCAGCAGCTTGGAGCAGTTCCAAGAGACCCAGTACTTC.

The J gene is TRBJ2-2, the V gene TRBV9, with D possibly matching TRBD1 (7 bases). Trimming left V 0 bases short and J 5 bases short, with 14 bases between. The germline CDR1 and CDR2 sequences are SGDLS and YYNGEE. This CDR3 is 16 amino acids long. DNA for the CDR3: TGTGCCAGCAGCGTAGCAGCAGGGGGGCGAACCGGGGAGCTGTTTTTT. Translating it yields CASSVAAGGRTGELFF.

The rearrangement links TRBV28 to TRBJ2-7; tentatively, D is TRBD2 (6 bases). The CDR3 runs 13 residues. Germline V lookup: CDR1 MDHEN, CDR2 SYDVKM. With 3 bases removed from V and 0 bases from J, the gap between germline ends came to 6 bases. The CDR3 protein is CASSLGGSYEQYF. The DNA of the CDR3 is TGTGCCAGCAGTTTGGGGGGCTCCTACGAGCAGTACTTC.

The rearrangement joins TRBV12-5 to TRBJ2-5, with 12 bases that match TRBD2. Losses at the gene ends were 6 bases for V and 1 base for J; bases not matched to a gene: 9. The CDR3 has 17 residues. CDR1 LGHNT and CDR2 FRNRAP come from the germline V gene. The DNA for the CDR3 is TGTGCTAGTGGGAAATTTACTAGCGGGAGGCTCCAAGAGACCCAGTACTTC. It specifies CASGKFTSGRLQETQYF.

This sequence joins TRBV5-8 and TRBJ1-6, with no clear D. The V gene lost 4 bases and the J gene lost 4 bases, with 6 bases spanning the gap. The CDR3 length is 13 residues. Germline V gene sequence: CDR1 SGHTS, CDR2 YDEGEE. Here the CDR3 DNA reads TGTGCCAGCAGCGCTACATATAATTCACCCCTCCACTTT. This gives the protein CASSATYNSPLHF.

This clone was seen only once. The DNA for the CDR3 is TGTGCCAGCAGACCGACTAGCGGGGGGATCCAAGAGACCCAGTACTTC. As protein: CASRPTSGGIQETQYF. The J gene is TRBJ2-5, the V gene TRBV6-6, with 13 bases identical to TRBD2. Trimming at V came to 6 bases and at J to 1 base, leaving 5 bases not matched to a gene. The CDR3 is 16 amino acids. CDR1 is MNHNY, CDR2 SVGAGI, per germline (reference sequence).

Details on this clone: The junction departs from germline at one end; a sequencing error may be responsible. The chain carries TRBV7-8 and TRBJ1-2; D is unclear. CDR1 and CDR2 (germline): SGHVS, FQNEAQ. CDR3 length equals 11 residues. CDR3 DNA: TGTGCCAGCAGCTCCCTCGGGGAGTCCGGTTTC. Translated: CASSSLGESGF.

J is TRBJ2-2 and V is TRBV7-9; D is uncertain. In germline, CDR1 is SEHNR, CDR2 FQNEAQ (reference sequence). The CDR3 loop spans 16 amino acids. Trimming removed 1 base from V and 5 bases from J, with 14 bases in between. The CDR3 loop reads CASSLGPQVETGELFF. The CDR3 DNA is TGTGCCAGCAGCTTAGGGCCCCAGGTTGAAACCGGGGAGCTGTTTTTT.

Details on this clone: The same CDR3 arises from other DNA sequences in this sample as well. The CDR3 bases are TGTGCCAGCAGCCTGTTATACAATGAGCAGTTCTTC. Translating it yields CASSLLYNEQFF. The chain is built from TRBV5-4 and TRBJ2-1; D is uncertain. Germline values: CDR1 SGHNT, CDR2 YYREEE (reference sequence). The CDR3 has 12 amino acids. V was cut by 4 bases and J by 4 bases, with 6 bases left in between.

This chain joins TRBV13 and TRBJ1-2; a possible D gene is TRBD1 (5 bases). V lost 5 bases, J lost 5 bases, and 12 bases lay in between. The germline CDR1 and CDR2 sequences are PRHDT and FYEKMQ (reference sequence). The CDR3 extends over 13 amino acids. CDR3 DNA sequence: TGTGCCAGCAGCCAGACACAGGATTATGGCTACACCTTC. Protein sequence: CASSQTQDYGYTF. The variable domain in full, completed from reference TRBV13 and TRBJ1-2, reads AAGVIQSPRHLIKEKRETATLKCYPIPRHDTVYWYQQGPGQDPQFLISFYEKMQSDKGSIPDRFSAQQFSDYHSELNMSSLELGDSALYFCASSQTQDYGYTFGSGTRLTVV.

The chain links TRBV2 to TRBJ1-2, with TRBD1 matching over 8 bases. CDR1 is SNHLY, CDR2 FYNNEI, per germline. This CDR3 has 15 residues. The V and J ends lost 4 bases and 10 bases, in that order; junction bases with no gene match: 14. CDR3 nucleotides: TGTGCCAGCAGTGCGGGTCAAGGGCAGGGGGCCGTCTACACCTTC. Translating it yields CASSAGQGQGAVYTF.

The rearrangement uses TRBV7-9 and TRBJ2-7; the D call may be TRBD1 or TRBD2 (5 bases each). The CDR3 contains 14 residues. Germline V CDR1 and CDR2: SEHNR, FQNEAQ (reference sequence). V lost 5 bases to trimming and J lost 6 bases, with 17 bases between them. CDR3 sequence reads: CASSHQGDFAEQYF. In DNA, the CDR3 is TGTGCCAGCAGCCATCAGGGAGACTTCGCCGAGCAGTACTTC.

The chain joins TRBV30 to TRBJ1-5; no firm D call. CDR1 is GTSNPN, CDR2 SVGIG, per germline (reference sequence). V lost 0 bases and J 7 bases, leaving 10 bases between the germline ends. The CDR3 consists of 13 residues. The CDR3 DNA reads TGTGCCTGGAGTGTTTCCCCGTCCCAGCCCCAGCATTTT. Protein product: CAWSVSPSQPQHF.

The chain employs TRBV4-2 and TRBJ1-3; D is perhaps TRBD1 (6 bases). The CDR3 totals 18 residues. Germline V CDR1 and CDR2: LGHNA, YNFKEQ. V was trimmed by 0 bases and J by 0 bases, leaving 15 bases between them. The CDR3 coding sequence is TGTGCCAGCAGCCAAGAGGGGCAGGGGACTAGCTCTGGAAACACCATATATTTT. This codes for CASSQEGQGTSSGNTIYF.

The rearrangement links TRBV7-6 to TRBJ1-1; D possibly corresponds to TRBD1 (6 bases). This CDR3 contains 13 residues. Germline values: CDR1 SGHVS, CDR2 FNYEAQ. Trimming pared 4 bases from V and 4 bases from J, leaving 10 bases between. CDR3 amino acids: CASSSGVGTEAFF. The CDR3 DNA reads as TGTGCCAGCAGCTCAGGGGTGGGCACTGAAGCTTTCTTT. Combining the CDR3 with reference TRBV7-6 and TRBJ1-1 gives the whole variable domain GAGVSQSPRYKVTKRGQDVALRCDPISGHVSLYWYRQALGQGPEFLTYFNYEAQQDKSGLPNDRFSAERPEGSISTLTIQRTEQRDSAMYRCASSSGVGTEAFFGQGTRLTVV.

The chain uses TRBV5-6 and TRBJ2-6, with a tentative D call TRBD2 (5 bases). V was trimmed by 2 bases and J by 0 bases, leaving 15 bases between them. Germline V gene lookup returns CDR1 SGHDT and CDR2 YYEEEE. The CDR3 sequence is 18 residues long. This chain's CDR3 is CASSFWRKISSGANVLTF. DNA for the CDR3: TGTGCCAGCAGCTTTTGGAGGAAAATCAGCTCTGGGGCCAACGTCCTGACTTTC.

The rearrangement links TRBV9 to TRBJ2-7; D gene unclear. Trimming pared 2 bases from V and 0 bases from J, leaving 9 bases between. Germline V gene data show CDR1 as SGDLS and CDR2 as YYNGEE. There are 14 residues in the CDR3. This CDR3 is CASSVSGLSYEQYF. Written as DNA, the CDR3 is TGTGCCAGCAGCGTCTCCGGCCTCTCCTACGAGCAGTACTTC.

The chain carries TRBV15 and TRBJ2-7; maybe TRBD2 (6 bases). V lost 0 bases, J lost 6 bases, and 12 bases lay in between. Germline CDR1 reads LNHNV; CDR2 reads YYDKDF (reference sequence). This CDR3 has 14 residues. In DNA form, the CDR3 reads TGTGCCACCAGCAGAGATCGGCTAGCGCTCGAGCAGTACTTC. Translation gives CATSRDRLALEQYF.

Concerning this clone itself: This sample includes further DNA sequences coding for the same CDR3. The chain uses TRBV11-3 and TRBJ2-5; D is undetermined. Germline assignment: CDR1 SGHNT and CDR2 YENEEA. This CDR3 is built from 11 residues. Trimming took off 2 bases at V and 4 bases at J, with 2 bases between the two ends. In nucleotides, the CDR3 is TGTGCCAGCAGCTTAAGAGAGACCCAGTACTTC. Encoded protein: CASSLRETQYF.